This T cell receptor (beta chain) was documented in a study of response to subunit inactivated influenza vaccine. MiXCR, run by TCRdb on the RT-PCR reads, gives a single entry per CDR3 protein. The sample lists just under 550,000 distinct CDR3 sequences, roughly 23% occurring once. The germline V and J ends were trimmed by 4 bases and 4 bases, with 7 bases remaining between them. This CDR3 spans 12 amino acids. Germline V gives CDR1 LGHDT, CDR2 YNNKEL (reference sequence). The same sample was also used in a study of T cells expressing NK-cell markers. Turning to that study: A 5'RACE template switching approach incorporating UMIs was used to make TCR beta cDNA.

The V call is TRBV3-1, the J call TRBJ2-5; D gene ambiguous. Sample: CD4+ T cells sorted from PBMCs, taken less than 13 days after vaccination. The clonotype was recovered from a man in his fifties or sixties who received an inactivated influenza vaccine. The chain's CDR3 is CASSPTTETQYF. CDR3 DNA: TGTGCCAGCAGCCCGACGACAGAGACCCAGTACTTC.